What follows are 12 T cell receptor beta chains derived from one specimen sequenced in a study of blood T cells in healthy people across ages. Alongside a J-beta primer mix, a sample-barcoded 5' primer served in a second PCR lasting about 7 to 11 cycles. TCRdb fed the 5' RACE reads into MiXCR, producing one record per CDR3 protein. Of around 1,900,000 distinct CDR3 sequences in the sample, 35% to 50% were seen once. The source material was blood. The receptors come from a human donor in good health.

This clonotype was detected only a few times. The germline gene is not matched at one end of the junction; a read error may be the cause. The chain uses TRBV6-4 and TRBJ2-7, with D possibly being TRBD1 (5 bases). The CDR3 is 12 amino acids. Per the germline V gene, CDR1 is MRHNA and CDR2 is SNTAGT. The CDR3 DNA is TGTGCCAGCAGCAACAGGCCCTACGGGCAGTACTTC. Translated, it gives CASSNRPYGQYF.

The sample holds a few counts of this clonotype. The rearrangement uses TRBV18 and TRBJ2-2; TRBD1 might be the D (6 bases). CDR1 is KGHSH and CDR2 is LQKENI in the germline V gene. This CDR3 contains 14 residues. The V end was cut by 4 bases, the J end by 0 bases, with 6 bases between. CDR3 protein: CASSQGANTGELFF. CDR3 nucleotides: TGTGCCAGCTCACAGGGGGCGAACACCGGGGAGCTGTTTTTT. The variable domain in full, completed from reference TRBV18 and TRBJ2-2, reads NAGVMQNPRHLVRRRGQEARLRCSPMKGHSHVYWYRQLPEEGLKFMVYLQKENIIDESGMPKERFSAEFPKEGPSILRIQQVVRGDSAAYFCASSQGANTGELFFGEGSRLTVL.

The genes are TRBV30 and TRBJ1-2; D gene unclear. Looked up from germline, CDR1 is GTSNPN and CDR2 is SVGIG (reference sequence). The V and J ends lost 0 bases and 7 bases respectively, with 12 bases between them. This CDR3 has 13 amino acids. The CDR3 coding sequence is TGTGCCTGGAGTGTACTAAGGTTGGGTGGCTACACCTTC. It specifies CAWSVLRLGGYTF.

CDR3 sequence: CASSPHGTRSYERYF. CDR3 coding DNA: TGTGCCAGCAGCCCCCACGGGACTAGATCCTACGAGCGGTACTTC. The J gene is TRBJ2-5, the V gene TRBV3-1; 8 bases are a match to TRBD2. J was trimmed by 13 bases and V by 4 bases; bases with no gene match: 17. The CDR3 loop spans 15 amino acids. Germline CDR1 and CDR2: LGHDT and YNNKEL (reference sequence).

Many counts were recorded for this clonotype. The gene calls are TRBV9 and TRBJ1-1; D uncertain. V was shortened by 1 base and J by 0 bases, with 4 bases between the two germline ends. Germline CDR1 is SGDLS and CDR2 is YYNGEE. The CDR3 covers 13 residues. The CDR3 DNA follows: TGTGCCAGCAGCGTATCTGTGAACACTGAAGCTTTCTTT. This encodes CASSVSVNTEAFF.

This clonotype has at least ten counts. V gene TRBV7-2 combines with J gene TRBJ1-2, with D unresolved. The CDR3 has 12 amino acids. The V gene's germline CDR1 is SGHTA and CDR2 FQGNSA. V lost 0 bases to trimming and J lost 8 bases, with 7 bases between them. The CDR3 loop is CASSLASRGYTF. In DNA form, the CDR3 reads TGTGCCAGCAGCTTAGCCTCCCGGGGCTACACCTTC.

This clonotype was seen a few times. The rearrangement links TRBV6-2 or TRBV6-3 to TRBJ1-2, with D maybe TRBD1 (5 bases). Germline V lookup: CDR1 MNHEY, CDR2 SVGEGT. The CDR3 length is 23 residues. Trimming removed 6 bases at V and 6 bases at J, with 44 bases between. The CDR3 reads CASSRIRPMGGLGPPAPFHGYTF. CDR3 bases: TGTGCCAGCAGCCGGATCCGTCCTATGGGGGGTCTTGGGCCTCCTGCACCCTTTCATGGCTACACCTTC.

The chain uses TRBV28 and TRBJ2-1; D not resolved. CDR3 length equals 16 residues. Germline-derived CDR1 and CDR2 are MDHEN and SYDVKM. The V gene lost 4 bases and the J gene lost 0 bases, with 13 bases spanning the gap. This CDR3 reads CASSSSGSSSYNEQFF. The CDR3 DNA is TGTGCCAGCAGTTCCTCGGGTTCGAGCTCCTACAATGAGCAGTTCTTC.

This clonotype has just a few counts. V and J are TRBV5-1 and TRBJ1-2; 11 bases are shared with TRBD1. The CDR3 loop spans 14 amino acids. Germline assignment: CDR1 SGHRS and CDR2 YFSETQ. Trimming cost V 5 bases and J 6 bases; bases outside gene matches: 6. CDR3 amino acids: CASSGQGAKDGYTF. The CDR3 coding sequence is TGCGCCAGCAGTGGACAGGGGGCGAAGGATGGCTACACCTTC.

In its sample, this clonotype was seen a few times. V is TRBV12-3 or TRBV12-4 and J is TRBJ2-4; D remains ambiguous. The V and J ends lost 6 bases and 0 bases respectively, with 12 bases between them. CDR3 length: 15 amino acids. This CDR3 is CASSGKAIAKNIQYF. CDR3 nucleotide sequence: TGTGCCAGCAGCGGCAAAGCCATAGCCAAAAACATTCAGTACTTC.

This clonotype occurred a few times. The chain links TRBV11-3 to TRBJ2-3, with TRBD1 identical over 7 bases. V shed 5 bases and J 4 bases; nucleotides not matched to a gene: 6. Per the germline V gene, CDR1 is SGHNT and CDR2 is YENEEA. The CDR3 covers 14 residues. Here the CDR3 reads CASSLLRGSDTQYF. The CDR3 nucleotides read TGTGCCAGCAGCCTACTCAGGGGGTCAGATACGCAGTATTTT.

As for this clonotype: The junction departs from the called germline gene at one end, perhaps through a read error. The V call is TRBV29-1, the J call TRBJ2-7, with 7 bases fitting TRBD2. CDR1 is SQVTM, CDR2 ANQGSEA, per germline. The CDR3 sequence is 13 residues long. CDR3 in amino acids: CSTAGESGRTQDF. The CDR3 DNA reads as TGCAGCACGGCGGGGGAGTCGGGGAGGACCCAGGACTTC.